This T cell receptor (beta chain) was captured by sequencing in a study of cytomegalovirus exposure and HLA in healthy donors. The method was immunoSEQ multiplex PCR; TCRdb's version includes in-frame clones alone and lacks a portion of them. The data contain approximately 100,000 clones, roughly 90% of them singletons. Regarding the study as a whole: Using the classifier, cytomegalovirus status was reportedly diagnosed with high specificity and sensitivity.

This clone came up a few times. The antigen is undetermined. Germline loops: CDR1 SGHNT, CDR2 YENEEA. CDR3 length equals 13 residues. Trimming left V 1 base short and J 3 bases short, with 6 bases between. Input material: PBMCs. The origin of this receptor is a woman younger than 30 in good health and CMV-seronegative. The chain combines TRBV11-3 with TRBJ1-1; D uncertain. The DNA of the CDR3 is TGTGCCAGCAGCTTAGCAGACTACACTGAAGCTTTCTTT. The encoded protein is CASSLADYTEAFF.